The rows below give T cell receptor beta chains drawn from one sample of a study of blood T cell repertoires in COVID-19. Sequencing used immunoSEQ multiplex PCR; TCRdb keeps in-frame clones, though not all of them. The sample lists roughly 86,000 clones, 91% occurring once. Material for sequencing was peripheral blood. These receptors all come from a woman aged 45 to 65 in a cohort sampled during active COVID-19. CDR3s include the opening cysteine and the closing phenylalanine or tryptophan. The D gene is left open where the match is weak. A row's size may be missing; if present it is once, few, many or a size class.

>TRBJ1-5|TRBV19|.|.|15
CASRETGYSNQPQHF
TGTGCCAGTAGAGAAACAGGGTACAGCAATCAGCCCCAGCATTTT
>TRBJ2-7|TRBV2|.|.|12
CASTVNSYEQYF
TGTGCCAGCACGGTCAACTCCTACGAGCAGTACTTC
>TRBJ1-3|TRBV19|.|.|13
CASSITSTPRVYF
TGTGCCAGTAGCATCACCTCGACACCGAGAGTTTATTTT
>TRBJ1-5|TRBV2|.|.|14
CASTHSGGNQPQHF
TGTGCCAGCACCCACTCGGGTGGCAATCAGCCCCAGCATTTT
>TRBJ2-5|TRBV7-2|.|.|16
CASSLAGPPHSETQYF
TGTGCCAGCAGCTTAGCTGGGCCACCCCATTCGGAGACCCAGTACTTC
>TRBJ2-7|TRBV28|TRBD2|.|10
CAVGGIEQYF
TGTGCCGTGGGAGGGATCGAGCAGTACTTC
>TRBJ2-1|TRBV5-1|.|.|14
CASSLVAGYNEQFF
TGCGCCAGCAGCTTGGTGGCAGGGTACAATGAGCAGTTCTTC
>TRBJ2-1|TRBV6-5|.|.|15
CASSYSEHKVNEQFF
TGTGCCAGCAGTTACTCGGAGCACAAAGTCAATGAGCAGTTCTTC
>TRBJ2-2|TRBV18|TRBD1|.|15
CASSPTGQPTGELFF
TGTGCCAGCTCACCAACGGGACAGCCCACCGGGGAGCTGTTTTTT
>TRBJ1-2|TRBV7-9|.|.|13
CASSLPGNYGYTF
TGTGCCAGCAGCTTACCGGGTAACTATGGCTACACCTTC
>TRBJ1-6|TRBV15|.|few|20
CATSRDLIRTRSSYNSPLHF
TGTGCCACCAGCAGAGATCTAATCCGAACAAGGAGCTCCTATAATTCACCCCTCCACTTT
>TRBJ2-1|TRBV6-6|.|.|15
CASIPRGRGPNEQFF
TGTGCCAGCATCCCGAGGGGCAGGGGACCGAATGAGCAGTTCTTC
>TRBJ2-5|TRBV11-2|.|.|15
CASSTRGALSGTQYF
TGTGCCAGCAGCACCCGGGGAGCGCTTTCGGGGACCCAGTACTTC
>TRBJ1-6|TRBV6-5|.|few|14
CASSYGGWDSPLHF
TGTGCCAGCAGTTACGGGGGCTGGGATTCACCCCTCCACTTT
>TRBJ2-1|TRBV9|TRBD2|.|18
CASSAKAGLAGGSGEQFF
TGTGCCAGCAGCGCCAAAGCGGGACTAGCGGGAGGGTCTGGTGAGCAGTTCTTC
>TRBJ1-2|TRBV4-1|TRBD1|.|18
CASSQGGTGGAGGYGYTF
TGCGCCAGCAGCCAAGGGGGGACAGGGGGCGCCGGTGGCTATGGCTACACCTTC
>TRBJ2-7|TRBV7-3|TRBD2|.|17
CASSLTGLAGDSYEQYF
TGTGCCAGCAGCTTAACCGGACTAGCGGGAGATTCCTACGAGCAGTACTTC
>TRBJ2-2|TRBV7-3|.|.|14
CASSLDTLGGELFF
TGTGCCAGCAGCTTGGACACCTTGGGAGGGGAGCTGTTTTTT
>TRBJ2-6|TRBV5-6|.|.|18
CASSQQQTSGYGANVLTF
TGTGCCAGCAGCCAACAACAGACCTCAGGGTATGGGGCCAACGTCCTGACTTTC
>TRBJ1-1|TRBV7-9|.|.|17
CASSLALQVGLNTEAFF
TGTGCCAGCAGCTTGGCATTACAGGTCGGGCTGAACACTGAAGCTTTCTTT
>TRBJ2-2|TRBV7-6|.|.|16
CASSYARTAGPGELFF
TGTGCCAGCAGCTATGCCCGGACAGCCGGGCCCGGGGAGCTGTTTTTT
>TRBJ1-5|TRBV6-5|TRBD1|.|16
CASSLSYRTGEMPQHF
TGTGCCAGCAGTTTGTCCTATCGGACAGGGGAAATGCCCCAGCATTTT
>TRBJ2-3|TRBV5-1|.|.|16
CASSLVGGSSTDTQYF
TGCGCCAGCAGCTTGGTTGGCGGTTCTAGCACAGATACGCAGTATTTT
>TRBJ1-6|TRBV6-5|.|.|14
CATNGGPNNSPLHF
TGTGCCACTAACGGAGGGCCGAATAATTCACCCCTCCACTTT
>TRBJ2-7|TRBV5-1|.|.|20
CASSLVETGVLLASAYEQYF
TGCGCCAGCAGCTTGGTGGAGACAGGGGTATTACTAGCGAGCGCCTACGAGCAGTACTTC
>TRBJ2-7|TRBV5-1|TRBD1|.|13
CASSFDRDNEQYF
TGCGCCAGCAGCTTCGACAGGGACAACGAGCAGTACTTC
>TRBJ2-1|TRBV6-2/TRBV6-3|.|.|14
CASSYSSGYNEQFF
TGTGCCAGCAGTTACTCTTCGGGTTACAATGAGCAGTTCTTC
>TRBJ2-7|TRBV10-2|TRBD1|.|14
CASSDGTGGYEQYF
TGCGCCAGCAGTGATGGGACAGGGGGTTACGAGCAGTACTTC
>TRBJ2-5|TRBV7-2|TRBD2|.|18
CASSLPAGLAGGLETQYF
TGTGCCAGCAGCTTACCAGCGGGACTAGCGGGGGGGCTGGAGACCCAGTACTTC
>TRBJ2-5|TRBV12-5|TRBD2|.|18
CASGLVHGTSGTQETQYF
TGTGCTAGTGGTTTGGTACATGGGACTAGCGGAACCCAAGAGACCCAGTACTTC
>TRBJ1-4|TRBV29-1|.|.|16
CSVEPFLGGPNEKLFF
TGCAGCGTTGAGCCCTTCTTGGGAGGACCTAATGAAAAACTGTTTTTT
>TRBJ2-7|TRBV7-9|.|once|14
CASRLDGIPDEQYF
TGTGCCAGCAGACTCGACGGGATTCCGGACGAGCAGTACTTC
>TRBJ2-6|TRBV5-1|.|once|17
CASSPIEGTSGANVLTF
TGCGCCAGCAGCCCTATAGAGGGAACATCTGGGGCCAACGTCCTGACTTTC